This record covers a single T cell receptor beta chain. These data are taken from a study of T cells in tumors after PD-1 blockade. The CDR3 length is 17 residues. Germline V lookup: CDR1 MGHRA, CDR2 YSYEKL. After removal of 5 bases from V and 0 bases from J, the junction contained 7 bases not matched to a gene. Here immunoSEQ multiplex PCR was the method, and the copy in TCRdb shows in-frame clones only, minus some. The sample has 5,500 to 7,000 clones, 60% to 70% seen once. V usage is TRBV4-1 and J usage is TRBJ2-6, with 7 bases that match TRBD1. The sample here was tumor tissue, taken before anti-PD-1 treatment. The clonotype was recovered from a human donor with basal cell carcinoma. This CDR3 is CASSYPGQSSGANVLTF. CDR3 nucleotides: TGCGCCAGCAGCTACCCGGGACAGAGCTCTGGGGCCAACGTCCTGACTTTC.